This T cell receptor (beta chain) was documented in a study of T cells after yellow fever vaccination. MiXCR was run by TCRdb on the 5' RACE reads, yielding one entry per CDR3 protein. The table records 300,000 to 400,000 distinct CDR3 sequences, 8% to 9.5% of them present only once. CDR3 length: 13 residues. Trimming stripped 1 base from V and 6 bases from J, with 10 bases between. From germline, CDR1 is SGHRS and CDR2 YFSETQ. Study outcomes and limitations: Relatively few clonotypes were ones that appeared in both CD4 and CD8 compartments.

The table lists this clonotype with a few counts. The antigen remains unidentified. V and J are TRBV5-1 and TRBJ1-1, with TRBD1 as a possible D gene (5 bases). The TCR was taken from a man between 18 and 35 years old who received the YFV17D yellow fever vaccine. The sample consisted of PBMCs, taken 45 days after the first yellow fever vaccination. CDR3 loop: CASSLMWGSEAFF. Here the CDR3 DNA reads TGCGCCAGCAGCTTGATGTGGGGGTCTGAAGCTTTCTTT.